Below, 25 T cell receptor beta chains from the same sample are listed, as sequenced in a study of cytomegalovirus exposure and HLA in healthy donors. Primers for the PCR totalled 60 Vbeta and 13 Jbeta. Measured with immunoSEQ multiplex PCR; TCRdb has only the in-frame clones, and not every one. Here the sample spans about 200,000 clones, about four fifths being singletons. Sequencing was performed on PBMCs. The receptors were gathered from a boy between 2 and 10 years old in good health and CMV-seronegative.

V and J are TRBV19 and TRBJ1-1, with D possibly TRBD1 on 5 matching bases. Germline values: CDR1 LNHDA, CDR2 SQIVND (reference sequence). Trimming shortened V by 3 bases and J by 7 bases, and 12 bases separated the two germline ends. The CDR3 length is 13 residues. CDR3 loop: CASSIGQGYEAFF. DNA for the CDR3: TGTGCCAGTAGTATTGGGCAGGGATATGAAGCTTTCTTT.

V gene TRBV7-2 combines with J gene TRBJ2-5; 11 nucleotides agree with TRBD2. TRBJ2-7 explains the end of the DNA better; the J call may be wrong. CDR3 length: 14 amino acids. Germline loops: CDR1 SGHTA, CDR2 FQGNSA. CDR3 amino acids: CASSLGTSGGEQYF. In DNA, the CDR3 is TGTGCCAGCAGCTTAGGAACTAGCGGGGGCGAGCAGTACTTC.

This chain connects TRBV5-4 to TRBJ1-2; 7 bases map to TRBD1. This CDR3 has 14 amino acids. After removal of 4 bases from V and 8 bases from J, the junction contained 11 bases not matched to a gene. CDR1 SGHNT and CDR2 YYREEE come from the germline V gene (reference sequence). The CDR3 is CASSPIDRARGYTF. The CDR3 coding sequence is TGTGCCAGCAGCCCAATTGACAGGGCTCGGGGCTACACCTTC.

J is TRBJ1-3 and V is TRBV9; D is perhaps TRBD1 (5 bases). The germline V and J ends were trimmed by 4 bases and 4 bases, with 15 bases remaining between them. CDR1 SGDLS and CDR2 YYNGEE come from the germline V gene. This CDR3 comprises 15 residues. CDR3 nucleotide sequence: TGTGCCAGCAGCTCTACTGGGGCACTAGGAAACACCATATATTTT. Protein sequence: CASSSTGALGNTIYF.

There are a few counts of this clone. The V and J genes are TRBV4-3 and TRBJ1-1, with 8 bases that match TRBD1. The CDR3 totals 15 residues. V shed 5 bases, J shed 1 base, and the junction held 6 bases outside the gene matches. Germline CDR1 is LGHNA and CDR2 is YSLEER. In DNA form, the CDR3 reads TGCGCCAGCAGCAGGGACAGGTATGAGAACACTGAAGCTTTCTTT. Its translation is CASSRDRYENTEAFF.

This clone was seen once. Germline is not matched at one junction end, which may reflect a read error. J is TRBJ2-7 and V is TRBV6-6; 8 positions agree with TRBD2. The CDR3 spans 15 residues. Germline V gene data show CDR1 as MNHNY and CDR2 as SVGAGI (reference sequence). The CDR3 protein is CTSNSPRSGGDEQYF. As DNA, the CDR3 is TGTACCAGCAACTCGCCCCGAAGCGGGGGCGACGAGCAGTACTTC.

The rearrangement links TRBV7-2 to TRBJ2-7, with D possibly being TRBD2 (5 bases). The CDR3 sequence is 14 residues long. Between the trimmed V and J ends, which lost 1 base and 3 bases, there was a span of 10 bases. CDR1 is SGHTA, CDR2 FQGNSA, per germline. CDR3 sequence (DNA): TGTGCCAGCAGCTTAGTACTAGGCTACTACGAGCAGTACTTC. Its translation is CASSLVLGYYEQYF.

Only a few counts were recorded for this clone. The CDR3 region is CASSLVPDRDYEQYF. The CDR3 nucleotides read TGCGCCAGCAGCTTGGTACCGGACAGGGACTACGAGCAGTACTTC. The chain combines TRBV5-1 with TRBJ2-7; 8 bases are a match to TRBD1. The CDR3 runs to 15 residues. Germline V CDR1 and CDR2: SGHRS, YFSETQ. J lost 3 bases, V lost 0 bases, and 5 bases had no gene match.

J is TRBJ2-7 and V is TRBV9, with 10 bases matching TRBD1. Losses at the gene ends were 4 bases for V and 3 bases for J; bases not matched to a gene: 10. Germline CDR1 and CDR2: SGDLS and YYNGEE. CDR3 size: 16 residues. This chain's CDR3 is CASSPRTGGTVYEQYF. The CDR3 coding sequence is TGTGCCAGCAGCCCCAGGACAGGGGGTACCGTCTACGAGCAGTACTTC.

V is TRBV27 and J is TRBJ2-5; 12 bases fit TRBD1. The germline gives CDR1 MNHEY, CDR2 SMNVEV (reference sequence). J lost 5 bases, V lost 6 bases, and 7 bases had no gene match. The CDR3 is made up of 15 amino acids. The CDR3 DNA reads as TGTGCCAGCAGCGGGGACAGGGGGCGTCGGGAGACCCAGTACTTC. It codes for CASSGDRGRRETQYF.

V usage is TRBV7-9 and J usage is TRBJ2-1; TRBD1 agrees at 10 bases. This CDR3 spans 16 amino acids. CDR1 is SEHNR, CDR2 FQNEAQ, per germline (reference sequence). With 6 bases clipped from V and 4 bases from J, the junction kept 9 bases outside the gene matches. The chain's CDR3 is CASSSDWTGGYNEQFF. The CDR3 bases are TGTGCCAGCAGTTCAGACTGGACAGGGGGGTACAATGAGCAGTTCTTC.

The chain recombines TRBV6-5 with TRBJ1-2; possibly TRBD1 for D (6 bases). Trimming cost V 5 bases and J 2 bases, with 15 bases left between them. CDR1 is MNHEY, CDR2 SVGAGI, per germline. The CDR3 totals 15 residues. CDR3 sequence reads: CASSPDQQGNYGYTF. The DNA of the CDR3 is TGTGCCAGCAGTCCCGATCAACAGGGAAACTATGGCTACACCTTC.

The chain combines TRBV2 with TRBJ2-1; D is perhaps TRBD2 (7 bases). Germline V CDR1 and CDR2: SNHLY, FYNNEI. The CDR3 spans 13 residues. Deletions cut 3 bases from V and 8 bases from J, with 11 bases between. The CDR3 DNA sequence: TGTGCCAGCAGTGAGGGGAGGGGGGATGAGCAGTTCTTC. Translated: CASSEGRGDEQFF.

J is TRBJ2-7 and V is TRBV4-2; D ambiguous. Germline CDR1 is LGHNA and CDR2 is YNFKEQ. This CDR3 is 15 amino acids long. With 3 bases removed from V and 0 bases from J, the gap between germline ends came to 12 bases. The CDR3 is CASSQQQSSSYEQYF. CDR3 DNA: TGTGCCAGCAGCCAGCAGCAGTCTAGCTCCTACGAGCAGTACTTC.

The chain carries TRBV19 and TRBJ1-5; D is possibly TRBD1 (5 bases). Trimming took 7 bases from V and 4 from J, leaving 14 bases between them. Germline-derived CDR1 and CDR2 are LNHDA and SQIVND (reference sequence). The CDR3 totals 14 residues. CDR3 in DNA: TGTGCCAGTACCCCAAATCGGGGGAATCAGCCCCAGCATTTT. It yields the protein CASTPNRGNQPQHF.

Only a few counts were recorded for this clone. The gene calls are TRBV12-5 and TRBJ1-5; D not certain. This CDR3 has 17 amino acids. CDR1 LGHNT and CDR2 FRNRAP come from the germline V gene. Trimming took 2 bases from V and 5 from J, leaving 19 bases between them. CDR3: CASGLITTSGYYQPQHF. The CDR3 region has the DNA TGTGCTAGTGGTTTGATAACTACCAGTGGGTATTATCAGCCCCAGCATTTT.

The V gene is TRBV7-8, the J gene TRBJ2-7; a weak D match, TRBD1 (5 bases). Germline lookup yields CDR1 SGHVS and CDR2 FQNEAQ. V was shortened by 5 bases and J by 6 bases, with 20 bases between the two germline ends. This CDR3 comprises 15 residues. This CDR3 is CASSPRVPLDGEQYF. CDR3 nucleotides: TGTGCCAGCAGCCCCAGGGTCCCCCTAGACGGCGAGCAGTACTTC.

Here the CDR3 DNA reads TGTGCCAGCAGCTCCACCCCGGGGGGTGCGCAGTACTTC. It codes for CASSSTPGGAQYF. This chain uses TRBV7-8 with TRBJ2-7, with 7 positions matching TRBD2. The germline V gene has CDR1 SGHVS and CDR2 FQNEAQ. Unmatched junction bases numbered 9, after V lost 4 bases and J lost 9 bases. The CDR3 length is 13 residues. The variable domain in full, completed from reference TRBV7-8 and TRBJ2-7, reads GAGVSQSPRYKVAKRGQDVALRCDPISGHVSLFWYQQALGQGPEFLTYFQNEAQLDKSGLPSDRFFAERPEGSVSTLKIQRTQQEDSAVYLCASSSTPGGAQYFGPGTRLTVT.

This rearrangement joins TRBV6-5 to TRBJ2-7; 8 positions agree with TRBD2. J was trimmed by 7 bases and V by 6 bases; bases with no gene match: 14. Germline V lookup: CDR1 MNHEY, CDR2 SVGAGI. The CDR3 covers 15 residues. Here the CDR3 DNA reads TGTGCCAGCAGCCCAACCCGGGGGGGCTTGTTAGAGCAGTACTTC. Translation: CASSPTRGGLLEQYF.

This clone was counted only a few times. The chain has TRBV4-2 and TRBJ2-5, with 10 nucleotides matching TRBD2. CDR3 length: 16 residues. Unmatched junction bases numbered 3, after V lost 0 bases and J lost 2 bases. CDR1 is LGHNA, CDR2 YNFKEQ, per germline. The CDR3 sequence is CASSQEGAGGQETQYF. The CDR3 DNA reads as TGTGCCAGCAGCCAAGAGGGAGCGGGGGGGCAAGAGACCCAGTACTTC.

The genes are TRBV4-1 and TRBJ2-6; 8 bases fit TRBD1. The CDR3 has 18 residues. Per the germline V gene, CDR1 is MGHRA and CDR2 is YSYEKL. V lost 4 bases and J lost 0; bases outside the gene matches: 8. CDR3 bases: TGCGCCAGCAGCCCACAGGGACAGGTCCTCTCTGGGGCCAACGTCCTGACTTTC. Encoded protein: CASSPQGQVLSGANVLTF.

V is TRBV12-5 and J is TRBJ2-3, with TRBD2 as a possible D gene (6 bases). Per germline, CDR1 LGHNT and CDR2 FRNRAP. The ends were cut back, 6 bases at V and 2 bases at J, with 15 bases in the middle. CDR3 size: 15 residues. The CDR3, as DNA: TGTGCTAGTGGCCTTCCGGGACTTCACACAGATACGCAGTATTTT. Amino acid sequence: CASGLPGLHTDTQYF.

V is TRBV6-5 and J is TRBJ2-5, with TRBD2 as a possible D gene (5 bases). The CDR3 has 15 amino acids. Germline CDR1 reads MNHEY; CDR2 reads SVGAGI. Trimming removed 0 bases from V and 5 bases from J, with 13 bases in between. CDR3 coding DNA: TGTGCCAGCAGTTACTCGCGTTACGGGGTGGAGACCCAGTACTTC. As protein: CASSYSRYGVETQYF.

V is TRBV9 and J is TRBJ2-7, with 9 bases matching TRBD1. V shed 0 bases and J 1 base; nucleotides not matched to a gene: 2. CDR1 and CDR2 from the germline V gene are SGDLS and YYNGEE. The CDR3 has 15 residues. The CDR3 here is CASSVGTGVSYEQYF. The CDR3 region has the DNA TGTGCCAGCAGCGTAGGGACAGGGGTTTCCTACGAGCAGTACTTC. Together with reference TRBV9 and TRBJ2-7, the CDR3 gives the full variable domain: DSGVTQTPKHLITATGQRVTLRCSPRSGDLSVYWYQQSLDQGLQFLIQYYNGEERAKGNILERFSAQQFPDLHSELNLSSLELGDSALYFCASSVGTGVSYEQYFGPGTRLTVT.

The rearrangement links TRBV7-2 to TRBJ2-2; tentatively, D is TRBD2 (5 bases). Germline V gene lookup returns CDR1 SGHTA and CDR2 FQGNSA. Trimming left V 1 base short and J 1 base short, with 10 bases between. This CDR3 spans 16 amino acids. The CDR3 coding sequence is TGTGCCAGCAGCTTAGGAGGGCTTTTGAACACCGGGGAGCTGTTTTTT. Its protein product is CASSLGGLLNTGELFF.